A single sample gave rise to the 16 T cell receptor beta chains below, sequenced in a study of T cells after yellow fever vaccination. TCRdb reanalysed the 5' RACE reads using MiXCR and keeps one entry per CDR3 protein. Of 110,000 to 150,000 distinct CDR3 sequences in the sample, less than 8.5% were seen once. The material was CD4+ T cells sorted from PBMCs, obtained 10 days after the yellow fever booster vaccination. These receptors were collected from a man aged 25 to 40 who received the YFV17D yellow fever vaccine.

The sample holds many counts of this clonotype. In nucleotides, the CDR3 is TGTGCCAGCAGTTTAGTGCCCTTAGGGGGTGGCACAGATACGCAGTATTTT. Amino acid sequence: CASSLVPLGGGTDTQYF. The chain links TRBV12-3 or TRBV12-4 to TRBJ2-3; perhaps TRBD1 as D (6 bases). Trimming removed 1 base from V and 1 base from J, with 15 bases in between. The CDR3 consists of 17 residues.

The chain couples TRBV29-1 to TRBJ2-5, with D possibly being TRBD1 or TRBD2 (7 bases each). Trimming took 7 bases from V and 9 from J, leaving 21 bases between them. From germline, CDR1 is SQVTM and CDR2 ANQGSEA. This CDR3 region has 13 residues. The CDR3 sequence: CSAEGGLRGAQYF. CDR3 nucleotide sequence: TGCAGCGCCGAAGGGGGCCTCCGGGGGGCCCAGTACTTC.

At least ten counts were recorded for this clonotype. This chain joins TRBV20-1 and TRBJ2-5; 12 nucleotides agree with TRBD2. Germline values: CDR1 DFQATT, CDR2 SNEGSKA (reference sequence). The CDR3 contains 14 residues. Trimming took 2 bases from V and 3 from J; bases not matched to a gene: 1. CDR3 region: CSARLAGGKETQYF. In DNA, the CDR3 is TGCAGTGCTAGACTAGCGGGAGGGAAAGAGACCCAGTACTTC.

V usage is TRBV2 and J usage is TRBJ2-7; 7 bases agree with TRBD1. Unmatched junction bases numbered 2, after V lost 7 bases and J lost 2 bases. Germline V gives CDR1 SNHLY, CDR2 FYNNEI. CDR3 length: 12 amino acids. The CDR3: CASIGTAYEQYF. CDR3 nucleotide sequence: TGTGCCAGCATTGGGACAGCCTACGAGCAGTACTTC.

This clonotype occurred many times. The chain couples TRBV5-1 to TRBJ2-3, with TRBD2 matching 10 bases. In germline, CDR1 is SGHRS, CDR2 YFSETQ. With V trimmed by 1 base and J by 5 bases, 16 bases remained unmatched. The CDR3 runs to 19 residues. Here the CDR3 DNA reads TGCGCCAGCAGCTTGAGTACGGCTAGCGGGAGAAGTAGCGGAGATACGCAGTATTTT. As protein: CASSLSTASGRSSGDTQYF.

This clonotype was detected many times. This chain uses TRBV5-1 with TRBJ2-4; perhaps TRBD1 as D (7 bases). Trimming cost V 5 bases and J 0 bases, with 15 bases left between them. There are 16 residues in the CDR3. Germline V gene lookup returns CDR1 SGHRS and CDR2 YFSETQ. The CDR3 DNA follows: TGCGCCAGCAGTCCTCCAGGGGGGATAGCCAAAAACATTCAGTACTTC. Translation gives CASSPPGGIAKNIQYF.

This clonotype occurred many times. Here the CDR3 reads CASSPGLAGYNEQFF. CDR3 coding DNA: TGTGCCAGCAGCCCGGGACTAGCGGGTTACAATGAGCAGTTCTTC. The chain recombines TRBV3-1 with TRBJ2-1; TRBD2 aligns across 12 bases. The germline V gene has CDR1 LGHDT and CDR2 YNNKEL (reference sequence). After removal of 4 bases from V and 4 bases from J, the junction contained 2 bases not matched to a gene. This CDR3 comprises 15 residues.

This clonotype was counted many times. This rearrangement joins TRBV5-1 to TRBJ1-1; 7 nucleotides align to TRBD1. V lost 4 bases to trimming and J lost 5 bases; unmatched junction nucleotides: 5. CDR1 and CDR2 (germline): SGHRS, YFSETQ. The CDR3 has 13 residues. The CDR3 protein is CASSGTGETEAFF. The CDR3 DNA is TGCGCCAGCAGCGGTACAGGGGAAACTGAAGCTTTCTTT.

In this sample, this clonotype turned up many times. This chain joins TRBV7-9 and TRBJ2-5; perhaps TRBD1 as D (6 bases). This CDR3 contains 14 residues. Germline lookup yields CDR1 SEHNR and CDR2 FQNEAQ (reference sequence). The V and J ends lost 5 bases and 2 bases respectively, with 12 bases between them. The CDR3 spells CASSRTERQETQYF. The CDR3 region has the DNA TGTGCCAGCAGCAGGACAGAGAGACAAGAGACCCAGTACTTC.

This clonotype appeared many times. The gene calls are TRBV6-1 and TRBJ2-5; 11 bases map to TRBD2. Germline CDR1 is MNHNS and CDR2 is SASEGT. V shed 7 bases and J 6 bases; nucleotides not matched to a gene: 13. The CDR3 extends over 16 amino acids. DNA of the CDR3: TGTGCCAGCACCAACCCCACTAGCGGGAGTACCCAGACCCAGTACTTC. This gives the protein CASTNPTSGSTQTQYF.

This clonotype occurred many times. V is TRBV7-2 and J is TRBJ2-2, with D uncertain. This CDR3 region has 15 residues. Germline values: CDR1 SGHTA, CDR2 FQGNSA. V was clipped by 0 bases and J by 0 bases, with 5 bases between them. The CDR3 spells CASSLALTNTGELFF. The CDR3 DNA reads TGTGCCAGCAGCTTAGCGCTTACGAACACCGGGGAGCTGTTTTTT.

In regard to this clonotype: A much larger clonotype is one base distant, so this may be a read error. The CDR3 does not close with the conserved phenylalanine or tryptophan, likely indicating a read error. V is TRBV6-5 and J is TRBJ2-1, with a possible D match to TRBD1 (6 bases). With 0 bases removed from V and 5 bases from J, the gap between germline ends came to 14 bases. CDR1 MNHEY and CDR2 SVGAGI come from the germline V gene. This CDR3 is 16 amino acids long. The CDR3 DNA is TGTGCCAGCAGTTACTCCGGGACAAGGCCCAACAATGAGCAGTTCCTC. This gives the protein CASSYSGTRPNNEQFL.

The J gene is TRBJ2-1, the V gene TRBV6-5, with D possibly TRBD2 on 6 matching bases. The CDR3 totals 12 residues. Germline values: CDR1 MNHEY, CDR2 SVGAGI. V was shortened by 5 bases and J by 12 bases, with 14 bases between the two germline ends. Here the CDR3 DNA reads TGTGCCAGCAGTACACGACGGGGGTTGCAGTTCTTC. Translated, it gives CASSTRRGLQFF.

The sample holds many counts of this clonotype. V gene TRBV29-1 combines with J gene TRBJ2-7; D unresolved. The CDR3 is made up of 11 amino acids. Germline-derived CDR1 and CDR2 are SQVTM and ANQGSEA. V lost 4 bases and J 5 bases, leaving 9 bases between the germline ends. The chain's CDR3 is CSVAVFDEQYF. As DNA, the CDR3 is TGCAGCGTTGCAGTCTTTGACGAGCAGTACTTC.

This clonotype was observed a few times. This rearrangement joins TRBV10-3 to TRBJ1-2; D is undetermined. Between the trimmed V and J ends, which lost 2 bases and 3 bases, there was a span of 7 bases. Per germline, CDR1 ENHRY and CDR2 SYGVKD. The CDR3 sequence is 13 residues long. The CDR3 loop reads CAISETVDYGYTF. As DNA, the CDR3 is TGTGCCATCAGTGAGACGGTAGACTATGGCTACACCTTC.

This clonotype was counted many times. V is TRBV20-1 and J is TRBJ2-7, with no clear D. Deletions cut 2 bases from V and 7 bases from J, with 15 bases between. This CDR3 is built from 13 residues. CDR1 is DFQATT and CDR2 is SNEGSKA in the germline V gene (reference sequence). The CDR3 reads CSARFGPVSEQYF. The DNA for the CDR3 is TGCAGTGCTAGATTCGGCCCCGTATCGGAGCAGTACTTC.